The 14 T cell receptor beta chains reported below all come from one sample, sequenced in a study of blood T cells in healthy people across ages. Alongside a J-beta primer mix, a sample-barcoded 5' primer served in a second PCR lasting about 6 to 12 cycles. A single record per CDR3 protein comes from TCRdb applying MiXCR to the 5' RACE reads. Here the sample spans about 640,000 distinct CDR3 sequences, approximately 30% being singletons. What was sequenced was blood. These receptors all stem from a woman older than 75 in good health.

The chain combines TRBV7-2 with TRBJ1-6; 7 nucleotides line up with TRBD1. CDR3 length equals 14 residues. Germline V CDR1 and CDR2: SGHTA, FQGNSA. Trimming took 5 bases from V and 8 from J; bases not matched to a gene: 6. CDR3 amino acids: CASSPHRGDSPLHF. DNA of the CDR3: TGTGCCAGCAGCCCCCACAGGGGAGATTCACCCCTCCACTTT.

This clonotype was recorded many times. This chain uses TRBV6-2 or TRBV6-3 with TRBJ2-1; D is unresolved. Germline CDR1 MNHEY, CDR2 SVGEGT. The CDR3 runs to 14 residues. The germline V and J ends were trimmed by 4 bases and 3 bases, with 10 bases remaining between them. The CDR3 reads CASSSSDSYNEQFF. CDR3 DNA: TGTGCCAGCAGTTCATCGGATAGCTACAATGAGCAGTTCTTC.

This clonotype has at least ten counts. This chain links TRBV7-8 with TRBJ2-1; unclear D gene. In germline, CDR1 is SGHVS, CDR2 FQNEAQ. CDR3 length equals 16 residues. V was clipped by 2 bases and J by 0 bases, with 11 bases between them. The CDR3 region is CASSLRPEISYNEQFF. CDR3 bases: TGTGCCAGCAGCTTACGACCTGAGATCTCCTACAATGAGCAGTTCTTC.

This clonotype has a count of ten or more. A much larger clone sits a single nucleotide away, making a read error possible. J is TRBJ2-5 and V is TRBV29-1, with D perhaps matching TRBD1 or TRBD2 (6 bases each). Trimming shortened V by 3 bases and J by 11 bases, and 13 bases separated the two germline ends. Germline values: CDR1 SQVTM, CDR2 ANQGSEA. The CDR3 runs 11 residues. The CDR3 spells CSVEGGGEQYF. The CDR3 DNA follows: TGCAGCGTTGAGGGGGGCGGGGAGCAGTACTTC.

This clonotype occurred many times. V and J are TRBV5-1 and TRBJ1-1; D unresolved. Trimming shortened V by 0 bases and J by 4 bases, and 10 bases separated the two germline ends. This CDR3 contains 14 residues. The germline gives CDR1 SGHRS, CDR2 YFSETQ. CDR3 region: CASSLANKPTEAFF. CDR3 in DNA: TGCGCCAGCAGCTTGGCCAATAAACCCACTGAAGCTTTCTTT.

This clonotype came up many times. The chain uses TRBV30 and TRBJ2-3; D is uncertain. The CDR3 length is 14 residues. V was shortened by 5 bases and J by 2 bases, with 14 bases between the two germline ends. Germline V gene sequence: CDR1 GTSNPN, CDR2 SVGIG (reference sequence). CDR3 protein: CAWRSDLHTDTQYF. The CDR3 DNA follows: TGTGCCTGGCGTTCTGACCTCCACACAGATACGCAGTATTTT.

The chain is built from TRBV6-1 and TRBJ1-5; maybe TRBD1 (5 bases). The CDR3 runs 14 residues. V shed 0 bases and J shed 9 bases, with 12 bases lying between them. The germline V gene encodes CDR1 MNHNS and CDR2 SASEGT. The CDR3 sequence is CASSEATATRPQHF. The CDR3 nucleotides are TGTGCCAGCAGTGAAGCGACAGCCACCCGGCCCCAGCATTTT.

The chain recombines TRBV7-9 with TRBJ2-1, with unresolved D. In germline, CDR1 is SEHNR, CDR2 FQNEAQ (reference sequence). This CDR3 has 15 residues. The V and J ends lost 5 bases and 0 bases respectively, with 11 bases between them. The CDR3 spells CASSPRKSSYNEQFF. CDR3 in DNA: TGTGCCAGCAGCCCGCGGAAGAGCTCCTACAATGAGCAGTTCTTC.

This clonotype was observed at least ten times. V and J are TRBV6-5 and TRBJ2-7; TRBD1 agrees at 10 bases. V dropped 6 bases and J dropped 8; count of bases not matched to a gene: 10. The CDR3 length is 14 residues. From germline, CDR1 is MNHEY and CDR2 SVGAGI. The DNA for the CDR3 is TGTGCCAGCAGCCCGGGACAGGGGAGGGCGAAGCAGTACTTC. Amino acids: CASSPGQGRAKQYF.

Regarding this clonotype: This could be a read error, since a much larger clone is one nucleotide away. CDR3 in DNA: TGTGCCAGCAAAAGAGAACAGGGACACAATGAGCAGTTCTTC. Amino acid sequence: CASKREQGHNEQFF. V gene TRBV6-5 combines with J gene TRBJ2-1; TRBD1 is a possible D gene (6 bases). CDR3 length equals 14 residues. V lost 7 bases and J lost 5, with 15 bases in between. In germline, CDR1 is MNHEY, CDR2 SVGAGI.

This clonotype appeared once. A much more abundant neighbour one base away suggests this may be a read error. V usage is TRBV27 and J usage is TRBJ2-6, with D unresolved. V lost 6 bases, J lost 5 bases, and 14 bases lay in between. The germline V gene encodes CDR1 MNHEY and CDR2 SMNVEV (reference sequence). The CDR3 runs 15 residues. The DNA for the CDR3 is TGTGCCAGCAGGCCCCACGAGGAACGGGCCAACGTCCTGACTTTC. Translated: CASRPHEERANVLTF.

This clonotype showed up many times. The chain has TRBV20-1 and TRBJ2-7; D is perhaps TRBD1 or TRBD2 (7 bases each). This CDR3 spans 14 amino acids. Germline V gene sequence: CDR1 DFQATT, CDR2 SNEGSKA (reference sequence). The V end lost 1 base, the J end lost 3 bases, and 13 bases lay between the germline ends. CDR3 DNA: TGCAGTGCTAGAGGGGAGGGGGCTATCTACGAGCAGTACTTC. This sequence encodes CSARGEGAIYEQYF.

At least ten counts were recorded for this clonotype. Here the CDR3 reads CASGFGLAGGQETQYF. The CDR3 nucleotides are TGTGCTAGTGGTTTCGGACTAGCGGGGGGGCAAGAGACCCAGTACTTC. The J gene is TRBJ2-5, the V gene TRBV12-5, with 15 positions matching TRBD2. Germline V lookup: CDR1 LGHNT, CDR2 FRNRAP. Trimming took 3 bases from V and 2 from J; bases not matched to a gene: 1. The CDR3 consists of 16 residues.

This clonotype was detected ten times or more. The gene calls are TRBV20-1 and TRBJ2-1; 8 bases are a match to TRBD2. From germline, CDR1 is DFQATT and CDR2 SNEGSKA (reference sequence). V shed 0 bases and J 9 bases; nucleotides not matched to a gene: 10. This CDR3 has 15 residues. The CDR3 loop is CSARDGSGRHPEQFF. The CDR3 region has the DNA TGCAGTGCTAGAGATGGAAGCGGGAGACATCCTGAGCAGTTCTTC.